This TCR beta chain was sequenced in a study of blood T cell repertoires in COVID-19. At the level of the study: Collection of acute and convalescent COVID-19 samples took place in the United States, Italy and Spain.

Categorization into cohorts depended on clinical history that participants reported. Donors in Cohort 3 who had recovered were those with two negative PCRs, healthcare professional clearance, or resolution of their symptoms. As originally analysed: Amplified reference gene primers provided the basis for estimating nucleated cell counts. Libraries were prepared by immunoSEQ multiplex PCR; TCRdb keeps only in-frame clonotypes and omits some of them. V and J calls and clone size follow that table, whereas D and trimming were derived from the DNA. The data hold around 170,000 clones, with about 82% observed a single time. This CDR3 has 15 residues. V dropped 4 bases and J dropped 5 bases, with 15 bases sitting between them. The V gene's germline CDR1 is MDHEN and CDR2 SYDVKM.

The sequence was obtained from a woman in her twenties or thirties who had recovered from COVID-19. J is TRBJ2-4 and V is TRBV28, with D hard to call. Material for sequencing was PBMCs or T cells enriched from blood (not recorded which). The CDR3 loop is CASSSTSSIQNIQYF. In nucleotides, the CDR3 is TGTGCCAGCAGTTCCACGTCGAGCATTCAAAACATTCAGTACTTC.